One and the same sample provided the 19 T cell receptor beta chains below, sequenced in a study of T cell changes during pregnancy in multiple sclerosis. Profiled with immunoSEQ multiplex PCR; TCRdb holds only in-frame clones, not every one. The table has about 45,000 clones, about 87% seen once. The sequenced sample was peripheral blood, obtained in the first trimester of pregnancy. These receptors originate from a female donor with multiple sclerosis, enrolled in a pregnancy study.

This sequence joins TRBV5-1 and TRBJ2-7; TRBD1 might be the D (5 bases). This CDR3 comprises 15 residues. Germline assignment: CDR1 SGHRS and CDR2 YFSETQ. The V and J ends lost 4 bases and 0 bases respectively, with 14 bases between them. The CDR3 reads CASSPDSVYSYEQYF. CDR3 sequence (DNA): TGCGCCAGCAGCCCCGACAGCGTCTACTCCTACGAGCAGTACTTC.

This chain connects TRBV11-3 to TRBJ2-2; TRBD1 might be the D (5 bases). V gave up 5 bases and J gave up 5 bases, with 9 bases separating them. The length of the CDR3 is 13 residues. Germline loops: CDR1 SGHNT, CDR2 YENEEA. CDR3 sequence reads: CASSPGLTGELFF. The CDR3 DNA sequence: TGTGCCAGCAGCCCAGGGCTGACCGGGGAGCTGTTTTTT. The variable domain in full, with the rest retrieved from reference TRBV11-3 and TRBJ2-2, is EAGVVQSPRYKIIEKKQPVAFWCNPISGHNTLYWYLQNLGQGPELLIRYENEEAVDDSQLPKDRFSAERLKGVDSTLKIQPAELGDSAVYLCASSPGLTGELFFGEGSRLTVL.

The chain carries TRBV10-1 and TRBJ2-2; the D gene is possibly TRBD2 (6 bases). Germline CDR1 and CDR2: WNHNN and SYGVQD (reference sequence). This CDR3 contains 15 residues. Trimming left V 0 bases short and J 4 bases short, with 9 bases between. As DNA, the CDR3 is TGCGCCAGCAGTGAGTCCCAGGGAGGCACCGGGGAGCTGTTTTTT. This gives the protein CASSESQGGTGELFF.

The chain couples TRBV6-6 to TRBJ2-5; perhaps TRBD1 as D (5 bases). Trimming removed 0 bases at V and 2 bases at J, with 13 bases between. The CDR3 covers 16 residues. CDR1 is MNHNY, CDR2 SVGAGI, per germline (reference sequence). CDR3 sequence: CASSYSTTEPQETQYF. CDR3 in DNA: TGTGCCAGCAGTTACTCGACGACAGAGCCACAAGAGACCCAGTACTTC.

V and J are TRBV7-3 and TRBJ1-1, with D uncertain. The CDR3 totals 13 residues. Per germline, CDR1 SGHTA and CDR2 FQGTGA. The ends were cut back, 2 bases at V and 1 base at J, with 5 bases in the middle. This chain's CDR3 is CASSLARNTEAFF. The CDR3 DNA is TGTGCCAGCAGCTTAGCCAGGAACACTGAAGCTTTCTTT.

CDR3 DNA: TGTGCCAGCAGCCAAGATTCTTGGGGCGGAGCCTACAATGAGCAGTTCTTC. Protein product: CASSQDSWGGAYNEQFF. The chain recombines TRBV14 with TRBJ2-1, with D possibly matching TRBD1 (5 bases). The V gene's germline CDR1 is SGHDN and CDR2 FVKESK. V was pared by 0 bases and J by 2 bases, with 14 bases between. The CDR3 is 17 amino acids. The full variable domain, rest sourced from reference TRBV14 and TRBJ2-1, is EAGVTQFPSHSVIEKGQTVTLRCDPISGHDNLYWYRRVMGKEIKFLLHFVKESKQDESGMPNNRFLAERTGGTYSTLKVQPAELEDSGVYFCASSQDSWGGAYNEQFFGPGTRLTVL.

This clone was detected once. J is TRBJ2-3 and V is TRBV7-3; the D gene is possibly TRBD1 (6 bases). The germline V and J ends were trimmed by 3 bases and 4 bases, with 8 bases remaining between them. Germline CDR1 is SGHTA and CDR2 is FQGTGA. CDR3 length: 13 amino acids. The CDR3 reads CASSLGAADTQYF. The CDR3 nucleotides read TGTGCCAGCAGCTTGGGGGCGGCAGATACGCAGTATTTT.

The gene calls are TRBV2 and TRBJ2-7, with 7 bases that match TRBD2. CDR3 size: 16 residues. Germline V gives CDR1 SNHLY, CDR2 FYNNEI. V shed 6 bases and J 0 bases; nucleotides not matched to a gene: 11. The CDR3 region has the DNA TGTGCCAGCAGAATTACACCGCGGGGGAACTCCTACGAGCAGTACTTC. It translates to CASRITPRGNSYEQYF.

V and J are TRBV5-1 and TRBJ2-1; no definite D call. The CDR3 contains 13 residues. Trimming shortened V by 7 bases and J by 1 base, and 9 bases separated the two germline ends. Germline V gene data show CDR1 as SGHRS and CDR2 as YFSETQ. The CDR3 bases are TGCGCCAGCGCTGCGGATTCCTACAATGAGCAGTTCTTC. Protein product: CASAADSYNEQFF.

This sequence joins TRBV7-2 and TRBJ1-5, with D possibly matching TRBD1 (5 bases). The germline V gene has CDR1 SGHTA and CDR2 FQGNSA. With 5 bases removed from V and 9 bases from J, the gap between germline ends came to 14 bases. The CDR3 runs to 13 residues. The CDR3 DNA reads as TGTGCCAGCAGCGTGGGGGGGGTCGCGCCCCAGCATTTT. Translating gives CASSVGGVAPQHF.

J is TRBJ2-7 and V is TRBV6-1, with D possibly TRBD2 on 7 matching bases. Trimming pared 8 bases from V and 2 bases from J, leaving 16 bases between. Germline V lookup: CDR1 MNHNS, CDR2 SASEGT. The CDR3 loop spans 14 amino acids. The CDR3 protein is CASRDGGPTYEQYF. The CDR3 nucleotides are TGTGCCAGCCGGGACGGGGGGCCGACCTACGAGCAGTACTTC.

The rearrangement uses TRBV10-3 and TRBJ2-1, with 10 bases fitting TRBD1. This CDR3 comprises 13 residues. Germline CDR1 and CDR2: ENHRY and SYGVKD. V shed 10 bases, J shed 8 bases, and the junction held 8 bases outside the gene matches. CDR3 bases: TGTGCCACGAGACAGGGGGCGCGGGATGAGCAGTTCTTC. The encoded protein is CATRQGARDEQFF.

This chain connects TRBV7-9 to TRBJ2-1; 7 bases match TRBD1. Germline CDR1 reads SEHNR; CDR2 reads FQNEAQ (reference sequence). This CDR3 is built from 15 residues. Trimming took 3 bases from V and 2 from J; bases not matched to a gene: 4. The CDR3 region is CASSLGTVPYNEQFF. CDR3 nucleotides: TGTGCCAGCAGCTTGGGGACAGTCCCCTACAATGAGCAGTTCTTC.

V gene TRBV30 combines with J gene TRBJ2-2, with D perhaps matching TRBD1 (5 bases). The length of the CDR3 is 14 residues. The V gene lost 4 bases and the J gene lost 5 bases, with 14 bases spanning the gap. The V gene's germline CDR1 is GTSNPN and CDR2 SVGIG (reference sequence). The CDR3 DNA follows: TGTGCCTGGACTGGGGCGTGGGAAACCGGGGAGCTGTTTTTT. Its translation: CAWTGAWETGELFF.

The gene calls are TRBV18 and TRBJ2-1; TRBD1 is a possible D gene (5 bases). The length of the CDR3 is 13 residues. Trimming left V 2 bases short and J 9 bases short, with 11 bases between. Germline assignment: CDR1 KGHSH and CDR2 LQKENI. CDR3 residues: CASSPGTGTEQFF. CDR3 bases: TGTGCCAGCTCACCAGGTACAGGCACTGAGCAGTTCTTC.

The J gene is TRBJ2-5, the V gene TRBV28, with 7 bases fitting TRBD2. The junction had 11 bases not matched to a gene; V was cut back by 4 bases and J by 6 bases. Germline V gives CDR1 MDHEN, CDR2 SYDVKM. The CDR3 runs 15 residues. DNA for the CDR3: TGTGCCAGCAGTTCCTCGGGGAGGGGCATACAGACCCAGTACTTC. It specifies CASSSSGRGIQTQYF.

This sequence joins TRBV6-4 and TRBJ2-7; 12 bases agree with TRBD2. The CDR3 is 15 amino acids. Losses at the gene ends were 3 bases for V and 2 bases for J; bases not matched to a gene: 2. The germline V gene has CDR1 MRHNA and CDR2 SNTAGT. The CDR3 DNA follows: TGTGCCAGCAGTGAAGCTAGCGGGGGGGCCTACGAGCAGTACTTC. Translation: CASSEASGGAYEQYF.

V is TRBV11-2 and J is TRBJ1-6; 10 nucleotides align to TRBD1. Germline trimming cut 1 base from V and 8 bases from J; bases unmatched to any gene: 5. Germline V lookup: CDR1 SGHAT, CDR2 FQNNGV. The CDR3 runs to 16 residues. CDR3 in DNA: TGTGCCAGCAGCTTAGGGACAGGGGGGGTTTATTCACCCCTCCACTTT. Amino acid sequence: CASSLGTGGVYSPLHF.

The V gene is TRBV5-4, the J gene TRBJ1-1; a possible D gene is TRBD1 (5 bases). Germline CDR1 SGHNT, CDR2 YYREEE (reference sequence). The CDR3 contains 13 residues. The germline V and J ends were trimmed by 2 bases and 6 bases, with 11 bases remaining between them. The CDR3 DNA sequence: TGTGCCAGCAGCTTCGGGGGGAGGCCTGAAGCTTTCTTT. It translates to CASSFGGRPEAFF.